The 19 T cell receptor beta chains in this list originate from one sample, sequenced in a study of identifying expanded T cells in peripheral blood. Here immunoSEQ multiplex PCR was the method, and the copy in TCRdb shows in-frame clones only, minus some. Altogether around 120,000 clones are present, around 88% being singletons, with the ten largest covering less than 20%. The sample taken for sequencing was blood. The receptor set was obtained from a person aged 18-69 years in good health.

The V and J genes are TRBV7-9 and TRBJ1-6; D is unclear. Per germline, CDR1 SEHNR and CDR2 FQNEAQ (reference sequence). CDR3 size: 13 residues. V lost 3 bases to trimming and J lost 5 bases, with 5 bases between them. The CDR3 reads CASSFENNSPLHF. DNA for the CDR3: TGTGCCAGCAGCTTTGAGAATAATTCACCCCTCCACTTT.

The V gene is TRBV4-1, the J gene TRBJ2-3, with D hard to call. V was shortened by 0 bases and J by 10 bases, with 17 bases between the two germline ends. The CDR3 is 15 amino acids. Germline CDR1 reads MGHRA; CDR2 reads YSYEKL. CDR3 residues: CASSQEVASPPAQYF. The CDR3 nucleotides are TGCGCCAGCAGCCAAGAGGTCGCTTCACCCCCCGCGCAGTATTTT.

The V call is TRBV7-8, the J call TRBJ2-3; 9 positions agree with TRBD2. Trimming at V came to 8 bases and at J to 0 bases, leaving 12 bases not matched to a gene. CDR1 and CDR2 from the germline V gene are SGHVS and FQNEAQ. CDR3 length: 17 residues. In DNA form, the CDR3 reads TGTGCCAGCGGAAAGCGGGGGGATTCATCTAGCACAGATACGCAGTATTTT. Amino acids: CASGKRGDSSSTDTQYF.

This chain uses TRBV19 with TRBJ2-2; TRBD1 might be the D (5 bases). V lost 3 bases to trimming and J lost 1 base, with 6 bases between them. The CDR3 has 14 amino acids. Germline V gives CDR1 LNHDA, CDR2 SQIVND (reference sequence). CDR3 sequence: CASSIRVNTGELFF. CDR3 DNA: TGTGCCAGTAGTATCAGGGTGAACACCGGGGAGCTGTTTTTT.

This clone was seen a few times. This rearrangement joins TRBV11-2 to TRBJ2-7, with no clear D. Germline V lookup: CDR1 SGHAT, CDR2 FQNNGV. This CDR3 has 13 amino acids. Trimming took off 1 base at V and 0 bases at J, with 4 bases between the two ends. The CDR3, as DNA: TGTGCCAGCAGCTTAGGCAGCTCCTACGAGCAGTACTTC. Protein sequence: CASSLGSSYEQYF.

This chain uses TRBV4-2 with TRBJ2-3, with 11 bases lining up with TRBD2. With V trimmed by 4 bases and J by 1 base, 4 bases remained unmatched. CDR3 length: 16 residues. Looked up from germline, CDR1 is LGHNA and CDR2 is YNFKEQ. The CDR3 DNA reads TGTGCCAGCAGCCTAGCGGGAGGGTCCCGCACAGATACGCAGTATTTT. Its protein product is CASSLAGGSRTDTQYF.

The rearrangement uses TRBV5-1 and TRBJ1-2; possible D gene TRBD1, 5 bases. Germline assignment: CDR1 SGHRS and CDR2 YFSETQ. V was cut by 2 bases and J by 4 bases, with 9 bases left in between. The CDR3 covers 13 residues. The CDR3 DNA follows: TGCGCCAGCAGCTTTGGGGGAGTCTATGGCTACACCTTC. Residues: CASSFGGVYGYTF.

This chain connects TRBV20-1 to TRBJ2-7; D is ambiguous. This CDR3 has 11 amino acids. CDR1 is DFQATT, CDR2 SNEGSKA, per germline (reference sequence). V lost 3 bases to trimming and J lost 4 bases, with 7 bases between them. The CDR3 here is CSASDVYEQYF. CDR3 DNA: TGCAGTGCTAGTGACGTTTACGAGCAGTACTTC.

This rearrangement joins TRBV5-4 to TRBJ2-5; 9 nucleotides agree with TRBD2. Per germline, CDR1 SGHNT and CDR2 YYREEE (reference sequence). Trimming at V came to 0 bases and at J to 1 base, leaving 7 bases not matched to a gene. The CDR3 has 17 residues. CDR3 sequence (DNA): TGTGCCAGCAGCTTGGCCGTCCCTAGCGGGGCCCAAGAGACCCAGTACTTC. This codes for CASSLAVPSGAQETQYF.

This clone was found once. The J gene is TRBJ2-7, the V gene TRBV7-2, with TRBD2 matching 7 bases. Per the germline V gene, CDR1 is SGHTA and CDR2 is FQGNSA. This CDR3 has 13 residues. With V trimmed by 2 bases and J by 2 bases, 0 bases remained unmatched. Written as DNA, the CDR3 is TGTGCCAGCAGCTTACGGGGGGCCTACGAGCAGTACTTC. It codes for CASSLRGAYEQYF. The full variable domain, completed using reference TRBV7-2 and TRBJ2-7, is GAGVSQSPSNKVTEKGKDVELRCDPISGHTALYWYRQSLGQGLEFLIYFQGNSAPDKSGLPSDRFSAERTGGSVSTLTIQRTQQEDSAVYLCASSLRGAYEQYFGPGTRLTVT.

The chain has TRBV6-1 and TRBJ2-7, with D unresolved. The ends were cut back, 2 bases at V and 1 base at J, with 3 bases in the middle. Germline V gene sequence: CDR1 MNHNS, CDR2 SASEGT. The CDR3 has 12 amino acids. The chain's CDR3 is CASSEHSYEQYF. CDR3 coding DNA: TGTGCCAGCAGTGAACATTCCTACGAGCAGTACTTC.

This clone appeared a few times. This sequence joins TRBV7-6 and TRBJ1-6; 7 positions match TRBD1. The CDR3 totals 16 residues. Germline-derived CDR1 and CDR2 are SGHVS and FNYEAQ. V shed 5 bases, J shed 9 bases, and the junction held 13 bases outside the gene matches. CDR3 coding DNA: TGTGCCAGCAGCATAACGACAGGGATGGGGGGTTCACCCCTCCACTTT. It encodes CASSITTGMGGSPLHF.

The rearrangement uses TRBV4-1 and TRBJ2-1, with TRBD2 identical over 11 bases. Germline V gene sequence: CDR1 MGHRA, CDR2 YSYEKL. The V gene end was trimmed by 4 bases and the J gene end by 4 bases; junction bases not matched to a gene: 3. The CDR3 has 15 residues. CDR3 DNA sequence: TGCGCCAGCAGCCCCGGGACTAGCGGATACAATGAGCAGTTCTTC. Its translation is CASSPGTSGYNEQFF.

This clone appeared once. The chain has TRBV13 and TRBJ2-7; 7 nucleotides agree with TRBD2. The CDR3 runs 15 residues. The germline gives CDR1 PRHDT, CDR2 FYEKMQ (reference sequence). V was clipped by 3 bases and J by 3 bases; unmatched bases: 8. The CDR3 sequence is CASSFSRGGNYEQYF. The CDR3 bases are TGTGCCAGCAGCTTCTCTCGCGGGGGTAACTACGAGCAGTACTTC. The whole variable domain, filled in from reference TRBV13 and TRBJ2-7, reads AAGVIQSPRHLIKEKRETATLKCYPIPRHDTVYWYQQGPGQDPQFLISFYEKMQSDKGSIPDRFSAQQFSDYHSELNMSSLELGDSALYFCASSFSRGGNYEQYFGPGTRLTVT.

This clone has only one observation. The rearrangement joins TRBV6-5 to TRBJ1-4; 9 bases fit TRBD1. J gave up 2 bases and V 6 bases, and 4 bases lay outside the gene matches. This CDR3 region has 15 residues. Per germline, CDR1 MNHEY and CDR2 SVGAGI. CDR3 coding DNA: TGTGCCAGCAGCGACACAGGGGGCACTAATGAAAAACTGTTTTTT. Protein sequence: CASSDTGGTNEKLFF.

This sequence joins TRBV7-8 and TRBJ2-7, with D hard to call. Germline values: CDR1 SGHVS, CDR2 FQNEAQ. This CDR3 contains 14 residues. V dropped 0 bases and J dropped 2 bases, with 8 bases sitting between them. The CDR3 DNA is TGTGCCAGCAGCTTAGCGGGGTGGGCCTACGAGCAGTACTTC. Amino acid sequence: CASSLAGWAYEQYF.

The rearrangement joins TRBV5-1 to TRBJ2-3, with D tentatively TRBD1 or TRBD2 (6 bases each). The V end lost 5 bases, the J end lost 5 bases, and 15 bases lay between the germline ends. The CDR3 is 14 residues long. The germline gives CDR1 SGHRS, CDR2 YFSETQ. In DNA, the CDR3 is TGCGCCAGCAGTGGGGGGCGCGAAGGAGATACGCAGTATTTT. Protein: CASSGGREGDTQYF.

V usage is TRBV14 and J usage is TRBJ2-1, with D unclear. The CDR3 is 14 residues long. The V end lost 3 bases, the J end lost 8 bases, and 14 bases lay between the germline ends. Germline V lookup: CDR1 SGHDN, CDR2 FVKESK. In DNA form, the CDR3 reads TGTGCCAGCAGCCAGACGCGGTACGGCGATGAGCAGTTCTTC. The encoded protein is CASSQTRYGDEQFF.

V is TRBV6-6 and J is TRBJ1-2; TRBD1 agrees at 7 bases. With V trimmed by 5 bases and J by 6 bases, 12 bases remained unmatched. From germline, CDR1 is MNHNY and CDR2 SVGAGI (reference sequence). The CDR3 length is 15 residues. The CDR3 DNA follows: TGTGCCAGCAGTCGCACCGGAAGGGGGCGCGATGGCTACACCTTC. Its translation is CASSRTGRGRDGYTF.